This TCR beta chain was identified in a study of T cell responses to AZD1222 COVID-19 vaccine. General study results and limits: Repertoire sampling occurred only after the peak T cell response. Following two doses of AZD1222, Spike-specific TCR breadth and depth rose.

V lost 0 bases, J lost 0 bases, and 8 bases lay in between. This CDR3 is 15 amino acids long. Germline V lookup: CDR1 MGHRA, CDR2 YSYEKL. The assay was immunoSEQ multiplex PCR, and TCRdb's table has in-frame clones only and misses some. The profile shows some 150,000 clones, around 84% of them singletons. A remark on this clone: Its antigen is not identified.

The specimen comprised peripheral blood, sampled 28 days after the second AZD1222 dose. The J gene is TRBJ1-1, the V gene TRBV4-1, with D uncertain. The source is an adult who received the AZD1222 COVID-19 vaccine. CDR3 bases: TGCGCCAGCAGCCAAGAACGGGGTCTGAACACTGAAGCTTTCTTT. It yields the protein CASSQERGLNTEAFF.